Listed below are T cell receptor beta chains from one sample, sequenced in a study of blood T cell repertoires in COVID-19. The table came from immunoSEQ multiplex PCR; TCRdb's copy has only in-frame clones and leaves some out. This table has some 120,000 clones, 80% appearing once. The source material was peripheral blood. The receptors derive from a human donor in a cohort sampled during active COVID-19. Each CDR3 is given with its conserved first and last residue. The D gene is left open where the match is weak. Clone sizes are given selectively: once, few, many, or a class where the clone is expanded.

d_call j_call clone_size v_call cdr3_aa cdr3_nt
TRBD2 TRBJ2-3 - TRBV7-3 CASSPQGLADFTNTDTQYF TGTGCCAGCAGCCCCCAGGGACTAGCGGATTTTACAAACACAGATACGCAGTATTTT
- TRBJ2-2 few TRBV5-1 CASSLRQPETGELFF TGCGCCAGCAGCTTGAGACAGCCCGAGACCGGGGAGCTGTTTTTT
TRBD2 TRBJ2-6 - TRBV7-9 CASSLFKGRAGANVLTF TGTGCCAGCAGCTTATTCAAGGGGAGGGCTGGGGCCAACGTCCTGACTTTC
TRBD1 TRBJ1-4 - TRBV5-1 CASGPTGGEEKLFF TGCGCCAGCGGCCCAACAGGGGGGGAGGAAAAACTGTTTTTT
TRBD1 TRBJ2-7 - TRBV9 CASSVEGQPYEQYF TGTGCCAGCAGCGTAGAGGGACAGCCTTACGAGCAGTACTTC
- TRBJ2-4 - TRBV5-1 CASSFGYTGKNIQYF TGCGCCAGCAGCTTCGGGTACACGGGAAAAAACATTCAGTACTTC
TRBD2 TRBJ2-5 few TRBV9 CASSVGIAGGPETQYF TGTGCCAGCAGCGTAGGGATAGCGGGGGGGCCAGAGACCCAGTACTTC
- TRBJ2-5 - TRBV5-8 CASSFSSDRETQYF TGTGCCAGCAGCTTTTCCTCTGACAGAGAGACCCAGTACTTC
TRBD1 TRBJ1-2 - TRBV5-5 CASSLQGNYGYTF TGTGCCAGCAGCTTACAGGGGAACTATGGCTACACCTTC
TRBD2 TRBJ2-1 - TRBV2 CASSESGGAYNEQFF TGTGCCAGCAGTGAAAGCGGGGGCGCCTACAATGAGCAGTTCTTC
TRBD2 TRBJ2-5 - TRBV12-3/TRBV12-4 CASSLGGMETQYF TGTGCCAGCAGTTTGGGAGGGATGGAGACCCAGTACTTC
- TRBJ2-1 - TRBV21-1 CANRTDNEQFF TGTGCCAACAGGACAGACAATGAGCAGTTCTTC
- TRBJ2-7 - TRBV9 CASSQDSDFYEQYF TGTGCCAGCAGCCAGGACTCCGATTTCTACGAGCAGTACTTC
- TRBJ1-6 - TRBV7-6 CASSLGTRNSPLHF TGTGCCAGCAGCCTAGGGACTAGGAATTCACCCCTCCACTTT
TRBD1 TRBJ1-2 - TRBV27 CASSPHRGGYTF TGTGCCAGCAGTCCCCACAGGGGAGGCTACACCTTC
TRBD2 TRBJ2-1 - TRBV28 CASTFALKRGHGNEQFF TGTGCCAGCACTTTCGCCTTAAAGCGGGGCCATGGCAATGAGCAGTTCTTC
- TRBJ2-1 - TRBV29-1 CSVVGGASWNEQFF TGCAGCGTTGTAGGGGGGGCCTCTTGGAATGAGCAGTTCTTC
TRBD2 TRBJ2-3 - TRBV7-9 CASSLSPGLAGGKNTQYF TGTGCCAGCAGCTTAAGCCCCGGACTAGCGGGGGGTAAGAATACGCAGTATTTT
- TRBJ2-7 - TRBV9 CASSNSPRGALGEQYF TGTGCCAGCAGCAACTCCCCTCGCGGGGCCCTTGGAGAGCAGTACTTC
TRBD2 TRBJ2-1 - TRBV5-4 CASSLAGARWVEQFF TGTGCCAGCAGCTTAGCGGGGGCAAGGTGGGTTGAGCAGTTCTTC
- TRBJ1-4 - TRBV28 CASSSGDEKLFF TGTGCCAGCAGTTCGGGGGATGAAAAACTGTTTTTT
TRBD2 TRBJ2-1 - TRBV6-2/TRBV6-3 CASSYSGTSGEQFF TGTGCCAGCAGTTACTCCGGGACTAGCGGCGAGCAGTTCTTC
TRBD2 TRBJ2-5 few TRBV7-6 CASSFGTSLPETQYF TGTGCCAGCAGCTTTGGGACTAGCCTTCCCGAGACCCAGTACTTC
- TRBJ1-6 - TRBV7-9 CASSLPGARDSPLHF TGTGCCAGCAGCTTACCAGGGGCGAGGGATTCACCCCTCCACTTT
TRBD2 TRBJ2-2 - TRBV28 CASSTLAGGITGELFF TGTGCCAGCAGTACCCTAGCGGGGGGAATCACCGGGGAGCTGTTTTTT
TRBD2 TRBJ2-1 - TRBV2 CASMGTSSYNEQFF TGTGCCAGCATGGGGACTAGCTCCTACAATGAGCAGTTCTTC
- TRBJ2-3 - TRBV5-4 CASSLRTQPSTDTQYF TGTGCCAGCAGCCTTCGGACTCAACCGAGCACAGATACGCAGTATTTT
- TRBJ2-1 - TRBV3-1/TRBV3-2 CAEHLASGPYNEQFF TGTGCCGAACATTTAGCGAGCGGCCCCTACAATGAGCAGTTCTTC
- TRBJ2-5 - TRBV7-9 CASSLTQAGAGTQYF TGTGCCAGCAGCTTAACCCAGGCGGGGGCTGGGACCCAGTACTTC
TRBD2 TRBJ2-3 - TRBV25-1 CASSEKFWASGSTDTQYF TGTGCCAGCAGTGAAAAATTCTGGGCTAGCGGGAGCACAGATACGCAGTATTTT
TRBD1 TRBJ1-1 few TRBV7-9 CASSFKGTVGEAFF TGTGCCAGCAGCTTTAAGGGGACAGTCGGTGAAGCTTTCTTT
- TRBJ1-1 - TRBV12-3/TRBV12-4 CASRSTAGTEAFF TGTGCCAGCAGGTCGACAGCGGGTACTGAAGCTTTCTTT
- TRBJ2-7 - TRBV19 CASSIGLGTYEQYF TGTGCCAGTAGTATCGGACTTGGGACCTACGAGCAGTACTTC
- TRBJ2-7 - TRBV5-1 CASSLGQFYEQYF TGCGCCAGCAGCTTGGGACAATTCTACGAGCAGTACTTC
- TRBJ1-1 - TRBV2 CASSAQGQNTEAFF TGTGCCAGCAGTGCCCAGGGCCAGAACACTGAAGCTTTCTTT
- TRBJ2-1 - TRBV7-8 CASSLTGKRGNEQFF TGTGCCAGCAGCTTAACAGGGAAAAGAGGGAATGAGCAGTTCTTC
- TRBJ2-1 - TRBV7-2 CASSPRVEQFF TGTGCCAGCAGCCCCAGGGTCGAGCAGTTCTTC
- TRBJ1-2 - TRBV5-8 CASNFPRARGYGYTF TGTGCCAGCAACTTCCCCAGGGCGCGGGGCTATGGCTACACCTTC
TRBD2 TRBJ2-5 - TRBV29-1 CSGSSGGTQETQYF TGCAGCGGATCTAGCGGGGGGACCCAAGAGACCCAGTACTTC
TRBD1 TRBJ2-1 once TRBV10-1 CASSLPSTGANEQFF TGCGCCAGCAGCCTACCCTCGACAGGGGCCAATGAGCAGTTCTTC
- TRBJ1-1 - TRBV7-2 CASSLVGGYTEAFF TGTGCCAGCAGCTTAGTCGGGGGTTACACTGAAGCTTTCTTT
- TRBJ2-7 once TRBV3-1/TRBV3-2 CASSQWADRPIF TGTGCCAGCAGCCAATGGGCCGACAGGCCTATCTTC
- TRBJ2-7 - TRBV11-2 CASSLVAGSYEQYF TGTGCCAGCAGCTTAGTAGCAGGGTCGTACGAGCAGTACTTC
- TRBJ1-2 - TRBV6-2/TRBV6-3 CASSHNRGRGYTF TGTGCCAGCAGCCACAATAGGGGAAGGGGCTACACCTTC
TRBD2 TRBJ2-1 - TRBV5-1 CASTLGLREYSNEQFF TGCGCCAGCACCTTGGGGTTGCGGGAGTATAGCAATGAGCAGTTCTTC
TRBD1 TRBJ1-6 - TRBV7-2 CASSLSRQGASHNSPLHF TGTGCCAGCAGCTTATCGCGACAGGGGGCCTCCCATAATTCACCCCTCCACTTT